The rows below give T cell receptor beta chains drawn from one sample of a study of control samples from healthy donors and cancer patients. The data were produced by immunoSEQ multiplex PCR, yet TCRdb's version contains in-frame clones alone and is incomplete. The sample has over 200,000 clones, around 80% seen once. Sequencing was done on a sample of PBMCs. These receptors originate from a woman in her fifties or sixties with lung cancer. Each CDR3 is given with its conserved first and last residue. The D gene is left open where the match is weak. Part of the rows lack a size; the others show once, few, many or a class for expanded clones.

V gene: TRBV29-1
D gene: NA
clone size: NA
CDR3 length: 13
J gene: TRBJ2-3
CDR3 protein: CSVDTGLADTQYF
CDR3 DNA: TGCAGCGTAGACACAGGGCTCGCAGATACGCAGTATTTT

V gene: TRBV28
D gene: NA
clone size: NA
CDR3 length: 15
J gene: TRBJ2-1
CDR3 protein: CASSGRGSRGSEQFF
CDR3 DNA: TGTGCCAGCAGTGGACGGGGCTCACGCGGGTCCGAGCAGTTCTTC

V gene: TRBV5-1
D gene: NA
clone size: NA
CDR3 length: 14
J gene: TRBJ2-7
CDR3 protein: CASRATGLADEQYF
CDR3 DNA: TGCGCCAGCAGGGCCACCGGGCTCGCGGACGAGCAGTACTTC

V gene: TRBV5-4
D gene: TRBD2
clone size: few
CDR3 length: 13
J gene: TRBJ2-7
CDR3 protein: CASSSGTSYEQYF
CDR3 DNA: TGTGCCAGCAGTTCCGGGACTAGCTACGAGCAGTACTTC

V gene: TRBV5-4
D gene: TRBD2
clone size: NA
CDR3 length: 14
J gene: TRBJ2-5
CDR3 protein: CASSREVRQETQYF
CDR3 DNA: TGTGCCAGCAGCCGGGAGGTGCGCCAAGAGACCCAGTACTTC

V gene: TRBV7-6
D gene: NA
clone size: few
CDR3 length: 15
J gene: TRBJ1-1
CDR3 protein: CASSLATHVNTEAFF
CDR3 DNA: TGTGCCAGCAGCTTAGCCACACACGTGAACACTGAAGCTTTCTTT

V gene: TRBV2
D gene: TRBD1
clone size: NA
CDR3 length: 15
J gene: TRBJ2-7
CDR3 protein: CASSQDRGYSYEQYF
CDR3 DNA: TGTGCCAGCAGCCAGGACAGGGGATACTCCTACGAGCAGTACTTC

V gene: TRBV11-2
D gene: TRBD1
clone size: NA
CDR3 length: 18
J gene: TRBJ2-7
CDR3 protein: CASSPTSRDRGANYEQYF
CDR3 DNA: TGTGCCAGCAGCCCTACTTCCCGGGACAGGGGAGCTAACTACGAGCAGTACTTC

V gene: TRBV5-1
D gene: NA
clone size: NA
CDR3 length: 14
J gene: TRBJ1-3
CDR3 protein: CASSLDRGGNTIYF
CDR3 DNA: TGCGCCAGCAGCTTGGACCGGGGAGGAAACACCATATATTTT

V gene: TRBV28
D gene: NA
clone size: NA
CDR3 length: 15
J gene: TRBJ1-2
CDR3 protein: CASSLGGGSNYGYTF
CDR3 DNA: TGTGCCAGCAGTTTGGGTGGGGGTTCCAACTATGGCTACACCTTC

V gene: TRBV6-5
D gene: NA
clone size: NA
CDR3 length: 11
J gene: TRBJ2-5
CDR3 protein: CASSLGRTQYF
CDR3 DNA: TGTGCCAGCAGCCTGGGTCGGACCCAGTACTTC

V gene: TRBV5-1
D gene: NA
clone size: once
CDR3 length: 14
J gene: TRBJ2-1
CDR3 protein: CASSLDTANNEQFF
CDR3 DNA: TGCGCCAGCAGCTTGGATACAGCCAACAATGAGCAGTTCTTC

V gene: TRBV3-1/TRBV3-2
D gene: NA
clone size: NA
CDR3 length: 13
J gene: TRBJ2-1
CDR3 protein: CASSQERGSGQFF
CDR3 DNA: TGTGCCAGCAGCCAAGAAAGGGGGTCTGGGCAGTTCTTC

V gene: TRBV28
D gene: NA
clone size: NA
CDR3 length: 11
J gene: TRBJ2-7
CDR3 protein: CASSRLNEQYF
CDR3 DNA: TGTGCCAGCAGTAGACTTAACGAGCAGTACTTC

V gene: TRBV5-6
D gene: NA
clone size: NA
CDR3 length: 13
J gene: TRBJ1-2
CDR3 protein: CASSLDPGEGYTF
CDR3 DNA: TGTGCCAGCAGCTTGGATCCAGGGGAAGGCTACACCTTC

V gene: TRBV9
D gene: NA
clone size: NA
CDR3 length: 15
J gene: TRBJ1-2
CDR3 protein: CASSTPSGSSYGYTF
CDR3 DNA: TGTGCCAGCAGCACCCCGTCGGGTTCCAGCTATGGCTACACCTTC

V gene: TRBV9
D gene: NA
clone size: NA
CDR3 length: 13
J gene: TRBJ1-1
CDR3 protein: CASGEGMNTEAFF
CDR3 DNA: TGTGCCAGCGGAGAGGGAATGAACACTGAAGCTTTCTTT

V gene: TRBV7-8
D gene: NA
clone size: NA
CDR3 length: 17
J gene: TRBJ1-6
CDR3 protein: CASSLDVVGSGNSPLHF
CDR3 DNA: TGTGCCAGCAGCTTAGATGTGGTGGGATCGGGGAATTCACCCCTCCACTTT

V gene: TRBV7-7
D gene: NA
clone size: NA
CDR3 length: 13
J gene: TRBJ2-7
CDR3 protein: CASSPSGSYEQYF
CDR3 DNA: TGTGCCAGCAGCCCCTCCGGCTCCTACGAGCAGTACTTC

V gene: TRBV7-6
D gene: NA
clone size: NA
CDR3 length: 12
J gene: TRBJ2-7
CDR3 protein: CASSFQNYEQYF
CDR3 DNA: TGTGCCAGCAGCTTCCAAAACTACGAGCAGTACTTC

V gene: TRBV19
D gene: TRBD2
clone size: NA
CDR3 length: 15
J gene: TRBJ2-1
CDR3 protein: CASSIGGRAYNEQFF
CDR3 DNA: TGTGCCAGTAGTATAGGCGGGAGGGCCTACAATGAGCAGTTCTTC

V gene: TRBV6-6
D gene: TRBD1
clone size: once
CDR3 length: 15
J gene: TRBJ1-1
CDR3 protein: CASSPLGQVNTEAFF
CDR3 DNA: TGTGCCAGCAGTCCCTTGGGACAGGTGAACACTGAAGCTTTCTTT

V gene: TRBV2
D gene: TRBD1
clone size: NA
CDR3 length: 15
J gene: TRBJ1-5
CDR3 protein: CASSVDRGGNQPQHF
CDR3 DNA: TGTGCCAGCAGTGTGGACAGGGGAGGCAATCAGCCCCAGCATTTT

V gene: TRBV6-5
D gene: NA
clone size: few
CDR3 length: 15
J gene: TRBJ2-7
CDR3 protein: CASSPHGGDPYEQYF
CDR3 DNA: TGTGCCAGCAGTCCACACGGGGGCGACCCCTACGAGCAGTACTTC

V gene: TRBV12-3/TRBV12-4
D gene: NA
clone size: NA
CDR3 length: 12
J gene: TRBJ1-5
CDR3 protein: CASSFGGQPQHF
CDR3 DNA: TGTGCCAGCAGTTTCGGCGGGCAGCCCCAGCATTTT

V gene: TRBV28
D gene: NA
clone size: NA
CDR3 length: 15
J gene: TRBJ1-5
CDR3 protein: CASRAEGLSNQPQHF
CDR3 DNA: TGTGCCAGCAGGGCAGAGGGACTTAGCAATCAGCCCCAGCATTTT

V gene: TRBV11-2
D gene: NA
clone size: few
CDR3 length: 15
J gene: TRBJ1-5
CDR3 protein: CASSLGAVSNQPQHF
CDR3 DNA: TGTGCCAGCAGCTTAGGGGCAGTTAGCAATCAGCCCCAGCATTTT

V gene: TRBV9
D gene: NA
clone size: NA
CDR3 length: 14
J gene: TRBJ1-6
CDR3 protein: CASSVVPPHSPLHF
CDR3 DNA: TGTGCCAGCAGCGTCGTCCCGCCCCATTCACCCCTCCACTTT

V gene: TRBV5-3
D gene: TRBD1
clone size: NA
CDR3 length: 14
J gene: TRBJ1-1
CDR3 protein: CARSLTQGDTEAFF
CDR3 DNA: TGTGCCAGAAGCTTGACACAGGGGGACACTGAAGCTTTCTTT

V gene: TRBV6-5
D gene: TRBD1
clone size: NA
CDR3 length: 15
J gene: TRBJ1-6
CDR3 protein: CASSSDRPGLAPLHF
CDR3 DNA: TGTGCCAGCAGTTCGGACAGGCCGGGGTTGGCACCCCTCCACTTT

V gene: TRBV18
D gene: NA
clone size: NA
CDR3 length: 15
J gene: TRBJ2-2
CDR3 protein: CASSTGTSTGGELFF
CDR3 DNA: TGTGCCAGCTCAACCGGGACAAGTACCGGAGGGGAGCTGTTTTTT

V gene: TRBV10-2
D gene: NA
clone size: NA
CDR3 length: 14
J gene: TRBJ1-1
CDR3 protein: CASSESPITTEAFF
CDR3 DNA: TGCGCCAGCAGTGAGTCGCCCATAACCACTGAAGCTTTCTTT

V gene: TRBV6-6
D gene: TRBD2
clone size: few
CDR3 length: 16
J gene: TRBJ2-1
CDR3 protein: CASSSLAGDSRNEQFF
CDR3 DNA: TGTGCCAGCAGTTCCCTAGCGGGGGACTCTCGAAATGAGCAGTTCTTC

V gene: TRBV18
D gene: NA
clone size: NA
CDR3 length: 13
J gene: TRBJ1-5
CDR3 protein: CASSPDLNQPQHF
CDR3 DNA: TGTGCCAGCTCACCGGACCTCAATCAGCCCCAGCATTTT

V gene: TRBV9
D gene: NA
clone size: NA
CDR3 length: 14
J gene: TRBJ2-1
CDR3 protein: CASSVGGRYNEQFF
CDR3 DNA: TGTGCCAGCAGCGTAGGTGGACGGTACAATGAGCAGTTCTTC

V gene: TRBV28
D gene: TRBD2
clone size: NA
CDR3 length: 18
J gene: TRBJ2-3
CDR3 protein: CASSSRLVAGRSTDTQYF
CDR3 DNA: TGTGCCAGCAGTTCTCGACTCGTAGCGGGACGAAGCACAGATACGCAGTATTTT

V gene: TRBV21-1
D gene: NA
clone size: few
CDR3 length: 15
J gene: TRBJ2-7
CDR3 protein: CASSKVGTGGDEQYF
CDR3 DNA: TGTGCCAGCAGCAAAGTCGGGACAGGGGGCGACGAGCAGTACTTC

V gene: TRBV5-1
D gene: TRBD1
clone size: many
CDR3 length: 14
J gene: TRBJ1-2
CDR3 protein: CASSLAGTGYGYTF
CDR3 DNA: TGCGCCAGCAGCTTGGCCGGGACAGGGTATGGCTACACCTTC

V gene: TRBV19
D gene: TRBD1
clone size: NA
CDR3 length: 15
J gene: TRBJ2-7
CDR3 protein: CASSIGGQGYYEQYF
CDR3 DNA: TGTGCCAGTAGTATAGGGGGACAGGGATACTACGAGCAGTACTTC

V gene: TRBV7-8
D gene: NA
clone size: NA
CDR3 length: 14
J gene: TRBJ2-5
CDR3 protein: CASSSEPMMGTQYF
CDR3 DNA: TGTGCCAGCAGCTCGGAGCCAATGATGGGGACCCAGTACTTC

V gene: TRBV5-1
D gene: TRBD2
clone size: NA
CDR3 length: 14
J gene: TRBJ2-2
CDR3 protein: CASSGLASTGELFF
CDR3 DNA: TGCGCCAGCTCCGGACTAGCGAGCACCGGGGAGCTGTTTTTT

V gene: TRBV5-8
D gene: NA
clone size: NA
CDR3 length: 13
J gene: TRBJ1-1
CDR3 protein: CVSSLGGLSEAFF
CDR3 DNA: TGTGTCAGCAGCTTAGGGGGTTTGAGTGAAGCTTTCTTT

V gene: TRBV4-1
D gene: NA
clone size: NA
CDR3 length: 16
J gene: TRBJ1-6
CDR3 protein: CASSQEGSSYNSPLHF
CDR3 DNA: TGCGCCAGCAGCCAAGAGGGGAGCTCCTATAATTCACCCCTCCACTTT

V gene: TRBV3-1/TRBV3-2
D gene: NA
clone size: NA
CDR3 length: 14
J gene: TRBJ1-6
CDR3 protein: CASSLSGSNSPLHF
CDR3 DNA: TGTGCCAGCAGCCTATCGGGCTCCAATTCACCCCTCCACTTT

V gene: TRBV2
D gene: TRBD2
clone size: NA
CDR3 length: 14
J gene: TRBJ2-1
CDR3 protein: CASNLAGVSGEQFF
CDR3 DNA: TGTGCCAGCAATCTAGCGGGAGTTAGTGGTGAGCAGTTCTTC

V gene: TRBV9
D gene: TRBD2
clone size: NA
CDR3 length: 16
J gene: TRBJ2-2
CDR3 protein: CASSPRLAGYTGELFF
CDR3 DNA: TGTGCCAGCAGCCCGCGACTAGCGGGGTACACCGGGGAGCTGTTTTTT

V gene: TRBV12-3/TRBV12-4
D gene: NA
clone size: NA
CDR3 length: 12
J gene: TRBJ2-7
CDR3 protein: CASSPSSYEQYF
CDR3 DNA: TGTGCCAGCAGCCCCAGCTCCTACGAGCAGTACTTC

V gene: TRBV6-5
D gene: NA
clone size: NA
CDR3 length: 15
J gene: TRBJ1-6
CDR3 protein: CASSYSKGVGSPLHF
CDR3 DNA: TGTGCCAGCAGTTACTCGAAAGGGGTAGGCTCACCCCTCCACTTT

V gene: TRBV9
D gene: NA
clone size: once
CDR3 length: 17
J gene: TRBJ1-3
CDR3 protein: CASSARPDRLSGNTIYF
CDR3 DNA: TGTGCCAGCAGCGCCCGACCCGACAGGCTTTCTGGAAACACCATATATTTT

V gene: TRBV5-1
D gene: TRBD1
clone size: NA
CDR3 length: 15
J gene: TRBJ1-1
CDR3 protein: CASSNPQGANTEAFF
CDR3 DNA: TGCGCCAGCAGCAACCCCCAGGGGGCGAACACTGAAGCTTTCTTT

V gene: TRBV4-1
D gene: NA
clone size: NA
CDR3 length: 16
J gene: TRBJ2-1
CDR3 protein: CASSQEVEDDGDEQFF
CDR3 DNA: TGCGCCAGCAGCCAAGAGGTAGAAGACGATGGGGATGAGCAGTTCTTC

V gene: TRBV6-5
D gene: NA
clone size: NA
CDR3 length: 15
J gene: TRBJ1-5
CDR3 protein: CASTGQILDYQPQHF
CDR3 DNA: TGTGCCAGCACCGGACAGATTCTGGACTATCAGCCCCAGCATTTT

V gene: TRBV6-6
D gene: TRBD1
clone size: NA
CDR3 length: 12
J gene: TRBJ1-1
CDR3 protein: CASIADRGEAFF
CDR3 DNA: TGTGCCAGCATTGCGGACAGGGGTGAAGCTTTCTTT

V gene: TRBV7-6
D gene: NA
clone size: NA
CDR3 length: 13
J gene: TRBJ1-1
CDR3 protein: CASSPNLGAEAFF
CDR3 DNA: TGTGCCAGCAGCCCGAACTTGGGGGCTGAAGCTTTCTTT